The next 26 T cell receptor beta chains were all read from a single sample in a study of regulatory T cells in long-lasting Graves disease listed by TCRdb under 2021. Library preparation used multiplex PCR. Sequencing took place on an Illumina HiSeq 4000. To build TCR beta libraries, CDR3 regions were amplified by Arm-PCR using iRepertoire HTBI primers. The raw public reads went through TCRdb reprocessing: fastp at Q25, MiXCR clone calling, in-frame beta chains kept. Rows are combined by CDR3 protein, so each entry shows the most common genes and DNA. The sample table lists a few hundred thousand distinct CDR3 sequences, roughly 14% of them with a count of one. The ten largest clones add up to 10% of the sample. Reading the label with the study, this specimen's time point is: newly diagnosed GD, antithyroid drugs for less than 3 months. For both TCR sequencing and RNA sequencing, RNA was extracted from PBMCs using TRIzol.

These data were also filed under a second study, of T cells in Graves' hyperthyroidism and ophthalmopathy.

The starting material was peripheral blood mononuclear cells (PBMCs), obtained at new diagnosis, from a patient treated with antithyroid drugs. The receptor source for this set is a man aged 25-45 years with Graves disease. Donor details come from another sample of the same person, matched by shared clones.

Points on this clonotype: A much larger clone differs by one base, so this may be a read error. The rearrangement joins TRBV6-2 or TRBV6-3 to TRBJ2-1; D is unresolved. Germline CDR1 is MNHEY and CDR2 is SVGEGT. The CDR3 length is 17 residues. Trimming stripped 5 bases from V and 4 bases from J, with 21 bases between. The DNA for the CDR3 is TGTGCCAGCAGTACCTGCGCGAGGACCTCTCTATACAATGAGCAGTTCTTC. Its translation: CASSTCARTSLYNEQFF.

This clonotype was recorded at least ten times. The chain joins TRBV5-1 to TRBJ2-1; D uncertain. The V gene's germline CDR1 is SGHRS and CDR2 YFSETQ. V lost 4 bases and J 8 bases, leaving 16 bases between the germline ends. The CDR3 is made up of 14 amino acids. For the CDR3, the DNA is TGCGCCAGCAGCCCCGTGTCAATTAGGGATGAGCAGTTCTTC. As protein: CASSPVSIRDEQFF.

This clonotype has at least ten counts. V is TRBV28 and J is TRBJ2-5; the D gene is possibly TRBD2 (6 bases). CDR3 length: 14 residues. Germline values: CDR1 MDHEN, CDR2 SYDVKM. V was pared by 5 bases and J by 5 bases, with 15 bases between. The CDR3 DNA sequence: TGTGCCAGCAGTGGGGACTCGGCAAGCGAGACCCAGTACTTC. Protein sequence: CASSGDSASETQYF.

The sample holds many counts of this clonotype. The V gene is TRBV10-3, the J gene TRBJ2-3; TRBD2 agrees at 8 bases. Germline V gene lookup returns CDR1 ENHRY and CDR2 SYGVKD. J lost 1 base, V lost 8 bases, and 5 bases had no gene match. The length of the CDR3 is 14 residues. As DNA, the CDR3 is TGTGCCATCGGGACTAGTGGGGGCACAGATACGCAGTATTTT. It yields the protein CAIGTSGGTDTQYF.

This clonotype was counted many times. The genes are TRBV29-1 and TRBJ1-1; no firm D call. There are 13 residues in the CDR3. Germline V gene data show CDR1 as SQVTM and CDR2 as ANQGSEA. Trimming left V 4 bases short and J 7 bases short, with 16 bases between. CDR3 amino acids: CSVVFGILGEAFF. The CDR3 DNA sequence: TGCAGCGTTGTTTTCGGGATCCTGGGTGAAGCTTTCTTT.

A few counts support this clonotype. V gene TRBV13 combines with J gene TRBJ2-3; 8 bases fit TRBD1. Unmatched junction bases numbered 2, after V lost 4 bases and J lost 2 bases. This CDR3 spans 14 amino acids. Germline V lookup: CDR1 PRHDT, CDR2 FYEKMQ (reference sequence). CDR3 sequence reads: CASSWGQDTDTQYF. CDR3 in DNA: TGTGCCAGCAGCTGGGGACAGGACACAGATACGCAGTATTTT.

This clonotype has more than one count but fewer than ten. The chain combines TRBV7-6 with TRBJ1-3; D is ambiguous. The ends were cut back, 5 bases at V and 5 bases at J, with 16 bases in the middle. This CDR3 has 15 residues. Germline V CDR1 and CDR2: SGHVS, FNYEAQ. The CDR3 DNA reads as TGTGCCAGCAGCCCAGGAGGAGGTAGTAGAAACACCATATATTTT. Translating gives CASSPGGGSRNTIYF.

The chain combines TRBV7-9 with TRBJ2-1; 8 bases match TRBD2. Germline V gene data show CDR1 as SEHNR and CDR2 as FQNEAQ (reference sequence). The CDR3 has 15 residues. V was clipped by 2 bases and J by 3 bases; unmatched bases: 3. Here the CDR3 reads CASSLSAGDYNEQFF. For the CDR3, the DNA is TGTGCCAGCAGCTTATCAGCGGGAGACTACAATGAGCAGTTCTTC. The whole variable domain, filled in from reference TRBV7-9 and TRBJ2-1, reads DTGVSQNPRHKITKRGQNVTFRCDPISEHNRLYWYRQTLGQGPEFLTYFQNEAQLEKSRLLSDRFSAERPKGSFSTLEIQRTEQGDSAMYLCASSLSAGDYNEQFFGPGTRLTVL.

This clonotype was recorded at least ten times. This chain uses TRBV7-3 with TRBJ1-1; D is unclear. V lost 4 bases and J 0 bases, leaving 12 bases between the germline ends. Germline loops: CDR1 SGHTA, CDR2 FQGTGA. The CDR3 spans 15 residues. CDR3 amino acids: CASSSNGRMNTEAFF. In DNA, the CDR3 is TGTGCCAGCAGCTCCAACGGTAGAATGAACACTGAAGCTTTCTTT.

This clonotype was counted many times. The chain combines TRBV20-1 with TRBJ2-7; D is unclear. CDR1 is DFQATT, CDR2 SNEGSKA, per germline (reference sequence). The length of the CDR3 is 12 residues. Trimming pared 1 base from V and 6 bases from J, leaving 10 bases between. For the CDR3, the DNA is TGCAGTGCTAGAGGGGGATCGGGCGAGCAGTACTTC. Translating gives CSARGGSGEQYF.

On this clonotype: It may be a read error: a sequence one base away is much more abundant. The V and J genes are TRBV30 and TRBJ2-2; 7 nucleotides line up with TRBD2. The CDR3 is 14 residues long. Germline V gene lookup returns CDR1 GTSNPN and CDR2 SVGIG (reference sequence). The DNA for the CDR3 is TGTGCCTGGAACCTAGCGGCAAACACCGGGGAGCTGTCTTTT. This translates into CAWNLAANTGELSF.

This clonotype was detected many times. V usage is TRBV7-2 and J usage is TRBJ2-3; the D is unclear. CDR1 is SGHTA, CDR2 FQGNSA, per germline. The CDR3 loop spans 11 amino acids. V was shortened by 5 bases and J by 6 bases, with 6 bases between the two germline ends. CDR3 coding DNA: TGTGCCAGCAGCCGGTCGGATACGCAGTATTTT. Translated, it gives CASSRSDTQYF.

This clonotype was picked up many times. The chain recombines TRBV7-2 with TRBJ2-7; TRBD1 agrees at 8 bases. The J segment lost 0 bases and the V segment lost 4 bases, leaving 5 bases of the junction unmatched. This CDR3 spans 15 amino acids. The germline CDR1 and CDR2 sequences are SGHTA and FQGNSA. Here the CDR3 reads CASSWDRSLSYEQYF. The CDR3 DNA sequence: TGTGCCAGCAGCTGGGACAGGTCGCTCTCCTACGAGCAGTACTTC.

This clonotype came up many times. The rearrangement links TRBV12-3 or TRBV12-4 to TRBJ2-3, with D unresolved. CDR3 size: 12 residues. The V gene lost 6 bases and the J gene lost 6 bases, with 10 bases spanning the gap. The CDR3 here is CASSPYSDTQYF. CDR3 nucleotides: TGTGCCAGCAGCCCCTATTCGGATACGCAGTATTTT.

This sequence joins TRBV5-1 and TRBJ1-2; 7 bases are a match to TRBD1. V lost 1 base, J lost 8 bases, and 8 bases stayed unmatched. The CDR3 has 14 residues. From germline, CDR1 is SGHRS and CDR2 YFSETQ. Written as DNA, the CDR3 is TGCGCCAGCAGCTTGTTAGGGGGCGCATCGGGCTACACCTTC. It translates to CASSLLGGASGYTF.

This clonotype was recorded at least ten times. The chain has TRBV20-1 and TRBJ2-5; 9 bases map to TRBD2. The V and J ends lost 1 base and 5 bases, in that order; junction bases with no gene match: 8. The CDR3 has 15 amino acids. CDR1 and CDR2 from the germline V gene are DFQATT and SNEGSKA (reference sequence). CDR3 protein: CSARGAGGMKETQYF. CDR3 bases: TGCAGTGCTAGAGGGGCGGGAGGGATGAAGGAGACCCAGTACTTC.

This clonotype was picked up many times. The chain couples TRBV12-3 or TRBV12-4 to TRBJ1-4, with 11 bases that match TRBD1. The CDR3 contains 16 residues. With 1 base clipped from V and 10 bases from J, the junction kept 8 bases outside the gene matches. This chain's CDR3 is CASSLGGTGGVGKLFF. The CDR3 coding sequence is TGTGCCAGCAGTTTAGGGGGGACAGGGGGAGTTGGAAAACTGTTTTTT.

A remark on this clonotype: An end of the junction does not agree with germline; a read error may underlie this. The CDR3 loop reads CASSQGYSSSYEQYF. CDR3 in DNA: TGTGCCAGCAGCCAAGGATACTCGAGCTCCTACGAGCAGTACTTC. This chain connects TRBV4-1 to TRBJ2-7, with D hard to call. CDR3 length: 15 amino acids. Germline V gene data show CDR1 as MGHRA and CDR2 as YSYEKL.

As for this clonotype: This sequence may be a read error, since a much larger clone differs from it by one base. The chain recombines TRBV20-1 with TRBJ2-3, with 7 bases fitting TRBD2. The CDR3 extends over 13 amino acids. CDR1 is DFQATT and CDR2 is SNEGSKA in the germline V gene (reference sequence). The CDR3 coding sequence is TGCAGTGCTCTCCGGACTAGTAAAGATACGCAGTGTTTT. Its translation: CSALRTSKDTQCF.

This clonotype was detected ten times or more. The chain has TRBV5-1 and TRBJ1-2, with D possibly TRBD1 on 5 matching bases. The germline gives CDR1 SGHRS, CDR2 YFSETQ. V was clipped by 3 bases and J by 8 bases, with 17 bases between them. The CDR3 has 14 residues. DNA for the CDR3: TGCGCCAGCAGCTCAGGGACGGCGAAAGGCGGCTACACCTTC. It yields the protein CASSSGTAKGGYTF. The entire variable domain, with the rest obtained from reference TRBV5-1 and TRBJ1-2, is as follows: KAGVTQTPRYLIKTRGQQVTLSCSPISGHRSVSWYQQTPGQGLQFLFEYFSETQRNKGNFPGRFSGRQFSNSRSEMNVSTLELGDSALYLCASSSGTAKGGYTFGSGTRLTVV.

In this sample, this clonotype turned up many times. The genes are TRBV9 and TRBJ1-1; D not certain. The CDR3 spans 13 residues. The V end was cut by 0 bases, the J end by 8 bases, with 11 bases between. In germline, CDR1 is SGDLS, CDR2 YYNGEE. The CDR3 region is CASSVEGSSEAFF. The CDR3, as DNA: TGTGCCAGCAGCGTAGAAGGTTCGTCCGAAGCTTTCTTT.

This clonotype was counted between two and nine times. V usage is TRBV5-1 and J usage is TRBJ2-2; D gene uncertain. The CDR3 has 14 amino acids. V was pared by 9 bases and J by 1 base, with 13 bases between. CDR1 is SGHRS and CDR2 is YFSETQ in the germline V gene. The DNA of the CDR3 is TGCGCCAACCGATGGACCTGGAACACCGGGGAGCTGTTTTTT. Its translation: CANRWTWNTGELFF.

The sample holds many counts of this clonotype. J is TRBJ1-1 and V is TRBV25-1; D ambiguous. The CDR3 sequence is 14 residues long. Trimming stripped 7 bases from V and 1 base from J, with 13 bases between. The V gene's germline CDR1 is MGHDK and CDR2 SYGVNS. The CDR3 nucleotides are TGTGCCAGCATTCGAGGTGGGTGGAACACTGAAGCTTTCTTT. It is translated as CASIRGGWNTEAFF.

This clonotype was seen at least ten times. The chain links TRBV7-9 to TRBJ2-7; the D call may be TRBD1 or TRBD2 (5 bases each). Germline loops: CDR1 SEHNR, CDR2 FQNEAQ (reference sequence). This CDR3 contains 15 residues. V dropped 0 bases and J dropped 0 bases, with 9 bases sitting between them. The CDR3 sequence: CASSLAGDGSYEQYF. CDR3 in DNA: TGTGCCAGCAGCTTAGCCGGGGACGGCTCCTACGAGCAGTACTTC. Complete variable domain (other parts from reference TRBV7-9 and TRBJ2-7): DTGVSQNPRHKITKRGQNVTFRCDPISEHNRLYWYRQTLGQGPEFLTYFQNEAQLEKSRLLSDRFSAERPKGSFSTLEIQRTEQGDSAMYLCASSLAGDGSYEQYFGPGTRLTVT.

The V and J genes are TRBV9 and TRBJ2-1, with D perhaps being TRBD1 or TRBD2 (6 bases each). Trimming removed 4 bases from V and 0 bases from J, with 14 bases in between. CDR1 and CDR2 (germline): SGDLS, YYNGEE. The CDR3 runs to 16 residues. CDR3 amino acids: CASSRAGGSSYNEQFF. CDR3 nucleotides: TGTGCCAGCAGCCGGGCCGGGGGCAGCTCCTACAATGAGCAGTTCTTC.

The V gene is TRBV25-1, the J gene TRBJ1-2, with TRBD1 as a possible D gene (6 bases). The germline gives CDR1 MGHDK, CDR2 SYGVNS. This CDR3 comprises 12 residues. V lost 4 bases, J lost 4 bases, and 7 bases lay in between. CDR3 region: CASSGQVYGYTF. For the CDR3, the DNA is TGTGCCAGCAGTGGACAGGTCTATGGCTACACCTTC.